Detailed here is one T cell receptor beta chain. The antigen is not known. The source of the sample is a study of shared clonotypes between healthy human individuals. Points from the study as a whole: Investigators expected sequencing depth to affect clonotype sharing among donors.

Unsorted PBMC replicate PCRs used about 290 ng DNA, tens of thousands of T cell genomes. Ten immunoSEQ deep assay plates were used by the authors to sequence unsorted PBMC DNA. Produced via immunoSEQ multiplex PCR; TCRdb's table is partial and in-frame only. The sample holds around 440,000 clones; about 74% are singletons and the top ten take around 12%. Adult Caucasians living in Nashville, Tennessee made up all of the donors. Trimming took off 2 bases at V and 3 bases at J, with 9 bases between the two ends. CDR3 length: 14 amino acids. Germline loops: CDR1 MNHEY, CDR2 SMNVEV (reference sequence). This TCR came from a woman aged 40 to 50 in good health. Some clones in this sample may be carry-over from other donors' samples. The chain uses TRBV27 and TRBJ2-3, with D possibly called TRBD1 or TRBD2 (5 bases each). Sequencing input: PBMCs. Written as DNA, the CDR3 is TGTGCCAGCAGTTTAACTAGGGGAACAGATACGCAGTATTTT. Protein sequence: CASSLTRGTDTQYF.